These 15 T cell receptor beta chains came from one sample sequenced in a study of blood T cells in healthy people across ages. Then a second PCR, running about 6 to 12 cycles, was carried out with a sample-barcoded 5' primer and a J-beta primer mix. MiXCR, run by TCRdb on the 5' RACE reads, gives a single entry per CDR3 protein. The sample includes 1.5 million to 2 million distinct CDR3 sequences, about 30% of them seen just once. The sequencing input was blood. These receptor sequences come from a woman in her thirties in good health.

The chain carries TRBV14 and TRBJ2-6; TRBD1 matches 7 bases. This CDR3 has 19 amino acids. Germline V gives CDR1 SGHDN, CDR2 FVKESK. Losses at the gene ends were 4 bases for V and 0 bases for J; bases not matched to a gene: 12. The CDR3 bases are TGTGCCAGCAGCCCAGGGACGAGGGGGCAATTCTCTGGGGCCAACGTCCTGACTTTC. Translation: CASSPGTRGQFSGANVLTF.

This clonotype was recorded a few times. The junction departs from the called germline gene at one end, perhaps through a read error. The rearrangement joins TRBV7-2 to TRBJ1-4; no reliable D call. CDR1 SGHTA and CDR2 FQGNSA come from the germline V gene. CDR3 length: 15 amino acids. In DNA form, the CDR3 reads TGTGTCAGCAGCTTATCCCGGGCCATTAATGAAAAACTGTTTTTT. Residues: CVSSLSRAINEKLFF.

The CDR3 sequence is CSVLMRGPGSTEAFF. In DNA, the CDR3 is TGCAGTGTATTGATGAGGGGGCCGGGGAGTACTGAAGCTTTCTTT. The chain has TRBV20-1 and TRBJ1-1, with 7 positions matching TRBD1. Germline lookup yields CDR1 DFQATT and CDR2 SNEGSKA (reference sequence). CDR3 length: 15 amino acids. Trimming at V came to 7 bases and at J to 5 bases, leaving 16 bases not matched to a gene.

Ten or more counts support this clonotype. The chain joins TRBV5-4 to TRBJ2-7; D call uncertain. Trimming left V 4 bases short and J 3 bases short, with 11 bases between. The CDR3 has 13 residues. Per the germline V gene, CDR1 is SGHNT and CDR2 is YYREEE (reference sequence). The DNA of the CDR3 is TGTGCCAGCAGCCGTATGGTCGGCTACGAGCAGTACTTC. This gives the protein CASSRMVGYEQYF.

This clonotype was recorded many times. V gene TRBV10-3 combines with J gene TRBJ2-1; 8 nucleotides line up with TRBD2. The V segment lost 4 bases and the J segment 2 bases; nucleotides outside the gene matches: 7. The germline CDR1 and CDR2 sequences are ENHRY and SYGVKD. CDR3 length: 16 amino acids. The CDR3 here is CAISASGSGTYNEQFF. CDR3 DNA sequence: TGTGCCATCAGTGCCTCGGGTAGCGGGACCTACAATGAGCAGTTCTTC.

This clonotype was seen many times. The V gene is TRBV20-1, the J gene TRBJ2-1; D not certain. V lost 0 bases to trimming and J lost 9 bases, with 12 bases between them. CDR3 length: 13 residues. Germline V gene data show CDR1 as DFQATT and CDR2 as SNEGSKA (reference sequence). CDR3 nucleotides: TGCAGTGCTAGAGATCCGGGTGTAGGTGAGCAGTTCTTC. Encoded protein: CSARDPGVGEQFF.

The gene calls are TRBV12-3 or TRBV12-4 and TRBJ2-5; D might be TRBD2 (6 bases). V lost 9 bases to trimming and J lost 0 bases, with 14 bases between them. CDR3 length equals 14 residues. As DNA, the CDR3 is TGTGCCAGTTCTCGCGCGGGGTACCAAGAGACCCAGTACTTC. Its protein product is CASSRAGYQETQYF.

This clonotype was counted a few times. A junction boundary mismatches the germline segment, possibly from a read error. The rearrangement joins TRBV25-1 to TRBJ2-5; 10 bases agree with TRBD2. CDR1 and CDR2 (germline): MGHDK, SYGVNS. The CDR3 is 15 amino acids. CDR3 residues: CASSEASGGAETLYF. DNA for the CDR3: TGTGCCAGCAGTGAAGCCAGCGGGGGGGCAGAGACCCTGTACTTC. Based on the CDR3 plus reference TRBV25-1 and TRBJ2-5, the full variable domain is EADIYQTPRYLVIGTGKKITLECSQTMGHDKMYWYQQDPGMELHLIHYSYGVNSTEKGDLSSESTVSRIRTEHFPLTLESARPSHTSQYLCASSEASGGAETLYFGPGTRLLVL.

Only one count was recorded for this clonotype. The rearrangement links TRBV5-1 to TRBJ2-2, with TRBD1 matching 9 bases. CDR3 length equals 14 residues. CDR1 is SGHRS, CDR2 YFSETQ, per germline. With 4 bases clipped from V and 6 bases from J, the junction kept 4 bases outside the gene matches. CDR3 sequence: CASSARQGAGELFF. The CDR3 DNA reads as TGCGCCAGCAGCGCCCGACAGGGGGCCGGGGAGCTGTTTTTT.

Only a few counts were recorded for this clonotype. The gene calls are TRBV9 and TRBJ1-1; D possibly corresponds to TRBD1 (6 bases). The V end was cut by 3 bases, the J end by 5 bases, with 17 bases between. The CDR3 totals 15 residues. Germline V gene lookup returns CDR1 SGDLS and CDR2 YYNGEE. The CDR3 loop is CASSAYTQGGTEAFF. DNA of the CDR3: TGTGCCAGCAGCGCCTACACACAGGGAGGGACTGAAGCTTTCTTT. Complete variable domain (other parts from reference TRBV9 and TRBJ1-1): DSGVTQTPKHLITATGQRVTLRCSPRSGDLSVYWYQQSLDQGLQFLIQYYNGEERAKGNILERFSAQQFPDLHSELNLSSLELGDSALYFCASSAYTQGGTEAFFGQGTRLTVV.

This clonotype has just a few counts. The rearrangement joins TRBV24-1 to TRBJ2-1, with D unresolved. The CDR3 has 14 residues. Germline V CDR1 and CDR2: KGHDR, SFDVKD. V gave up 7 bases and J gave up 2 bases, with 11 bases separating them. DNA of the CDR3: TGTGCCACCAGCCAGAGACAAGCCTACAATGAGCAGTTCTTC. This gives the protein CATSQRQAYNEQFF.

V gene TRBV4-3 combines with J gene TRBJ1-2; no firm D call. V was cut by 4 bases and J by 8 bases, with 20 bases left in between. CDR3 size: 15 residues. Germline-derived CDR1 and CDR2 are LGHNA and YSLEER. The CDR3 is CASSLSIGDIGGYTF. Here the CDR3 DNA reads TGCGCCAGCAGCCTTTCTATCGGGGATATTGGAGGCTACACCTTC.

This clonotype was seen a few times. The J gene is TRBJ2-3, the V gene TRBV6-6, with D possibly matching TRBD2 (6 bases). V dropped 4 bases and J dropped 2 bases, with 10 bases sitting between them. Germline V CDR1 and CDR2: MNHNY, SVGAGI (reference sequence). CDR3 length: 14 amino acids. CDR3 in DNA: TGTGCCAGCAGTTCGGAGGGAAACACAGATACGCAGTATTTT. This gives the protein CASSSEGNTDTQYF.

The genes are TRBV6-6 and TRBJ1-2; D is perhaps TRBD1 (5 bases). CDR1 MNHNY and CDR2 SVGAGI come from the germline V gene (reference sequence). V was shortened by 4 bases and J by 8 bases, with 14 bases between the two germline ends. This CDR3 is 13 amino acids long. The CDR3 DNA sequence: TGTGCCAGCAGTTCCAGGGAATGGACGGGCTACACCTTC. It encodes CASSSREWTGYTF.

This clonotype was found many times. This sequence joins TRBV7-9 and TRBJ1-2; D unclear. CDR3 size: 12 residues. Germline V CDR1 and CDR2: SEHNR, FQNEAQ (reference sequence). The germline V and J ends were trimmed by 4 bases and 4 bases, with 7 bases remaining between them. The CDR3 loop is CASSWGLYGYTF. The CDR3 coding sequence is TGTGCCAGCAGCTGGGGTCTCTATGGCTACACCTTC.